The 13 T cell receptor beta chains reported below all come from one sample, sequenced in a study of blood T cell repertoires in COVID-19. TCRdb keeps only in-frame clones here, not all; method: immunoSEQ multiplex PCR. The table has approximately 190,000 clones, 88% seen once. Sequenced sample: peripheral blood. Source of these receptors: a woman aged 40 to 50 who had recovered from COVID-19.

This chain's CDR3 is CASSSRLAGDTDTQYF. The CDR3 DNA follows: TGTGCCAGCAGCTCCAGACTAGCGGGAGACACAGATACGCAGTATTTT. The chain links TRBV9 to TRBJ2-3, with 12 bases matching TRBD2. This CDR3 has 16 residues. V lost 4 bases, J lost 2 bases, and 5 bases stayed unmatched. CDR1 and CDR2 from the germline V gene are SGDLS and YYNGEE. The complete variable domain, with remaining parts taken from reference TRBV9 and TRBJ2-3, reads DSGVTQTPKHLITATGQRVTLRCSPRSGDLSVYWYQQSLDQGLQFLIQYYNGEERAKGNILERFSAQQFPDLHSELNLSSLELGDSALYFCASSSRLAGDTDTQYFGPGTRLTVL.

The chain links TRBV5-1 to TRBJ2-2; 8 bases are a match to TRBD2. CDR3 length: 15 amino acids. Looked up from germline, CDR1 is SGHRS and CDR2 is YFSETQ. The V gene end was trimmed by 4 bases and the J gene end by 1 base; junction bases not matched to a gene: 3. The CDR3 spells CASSATSGNTGELFF. CDR3 coding DNA: TGCGCCAGCAGCGCCACTAGCGGGAACACCGGGGAGCTGTTTTTT.

V usage is TRBV7-2 and J usage is TRBJ1-2; a possible D gene is TRBD1 (5 bases). V was pared by 1 base and J by 8 bases, with 11 bases between. The CDR3 runs to 13 residues. Germline V gene data show CDR1 as SGHTA and CDR2 as FQGNSA. The DNA of the CDR3 is TGTGCCAGCAGCTTAGGGGGCGCGGCGGGCTACACCTTC. As protein: CASSLGGAAGYTF.

This chain uses TRBV19 with TRBJ1-3; no clear D. Germline V gives CDR1 LNHDA, CDR2 SQIVND (reference sequence). Trimming cost V 1 base and J 0 bases, with 7 bases left between them. CDR3 length equals 15 residues. The CDR3, as DNA: TGTGCCAGTAGTATAGTCTCCAGCTCTGGAAACACCATATATTTT. This codes for CASSIVSSSGNTIYF. The full variable domain, its missing parts supplied by reference TRBV19 and TRBJ1-3, is DGGITQSPKYLFRKEGQNVTLSCEQNLNHDAMYWYRQDPGQGLRLIYYSQIVNDFQKGDIAEGYSVSREKKESFPLTVTSAQKNPTAFYLCASSIVSSSGNTIYFGEGSWLTVV.

This chain uses TRBV6-6 with TRBJ1-5; 11 positions agree with TRBD1. The CDR3 has 15 residues. Germline CDR1 reads MNHNY; CDR2 reads SVGAGI (reference sequence). Trimming took 0 bases from V and 6 from J; bases not matched to a gene: 1. CDR3 protein: CASSYSGTGGQPQHF. CDR3 nucleotide sequence: TGTGCCAGCAGTTACTCCGGGACAGGGGGTCAGCCCCAGCATTTT.

The chain recombines TRBV7-2 with TRBJ2-1; TRBD2 matches at 9 bases. Germline V CDR1 and CDR2: SGHTA, FQGNSA. V shed 3 bases and J 0 bases; nucleotides not matched to a gene: 0. CDR3 length: 15 residues. The CDR3 bases are TGTGCCAGCAGCTTTAGCGGGGGCTCCTACAATGAGCAGTTCTTC. This sequence encodes CASSFSGGSYNEQFF.

This rearrangement joins TRBV7-9 to TRBJ2-7; 9 nucleotides align to TRBD1. This CDR3 has 15 residues. CDR1 and CDR2 from the germline V gene are SEHNR and FQNEAQ (reference sequence). J was trimmed by 2 bases and V by 1 base; bases with no gene match: 3. This CDR3 is CASSLGGTGTYEQYF. CDR3 coding DNA: TGTGCCAGCAGCTTAGGAGGGACAGGGACCTACGAGCAGTACTTC.

This chain connects TRBV2 to TRBJ2-5, with 7 bases that match TRBD2. With V trimmed by 8 bases and J by 1 base, 10 bases remained unmatched. CDR3 length equals 15 residues. Per the germline V gene, CDR1 is SNHLY and CDR2 is FYNNEI. Here the CDR3 reads CASGGGVTIQETQYF. The CDR3 DNA reads TGTGCCAGCGGGGGAGGGGTTACAATCCAAGAGACCCAGTACTTC.

Only one count was recorded for this clone. The chain carries TRBV11-2 and TRBJ2-3; perhaps TRBD2 as D (5 bases). V gave up 2 bases and J gave up 3 bases, with 12 bases separating them. Germline loops: CDR1 SGHAT, CDR2 FQNNGV. The CDR3 spans 15 residues. The CDR3 DNA reads as TGTGCCAGCAGCTTATCCCCGGGGAAGACAGATACGCAGTATTTT. It translates to CASSLSPGKTDTQYF.

This chain uses TRBV5-1 with TRBJ2-7, with 10 positions matching TRBD1. Germline loops: CDR1 SGHRS, CDR2 YFSETQ. Unmatched junction bases numbered 5, after V lost 4 bases and J lost 1 base. The CDR3 is made up of 15 amino acids. For the CDR3, the DNA is TGCGCCAGCAGCCCGGGGACAGGGGCATCCTACGAGCAGTACTTC. It yields the protein CASSPGTGASYEQYF.

V usage is TRBV12-3 or TRBV12-4 and J usage is TRBJ2-3; D might be TRBD2 (5 bases). Deletions cut 6 bases from V and 4 bases from J, with 11 bases between. This CDR3 is built from 13 residues. In DNA, the CDR3 is TGTGCCAGCAGCTCGTACGGGGCAGATACGCAGTATTTT. This gives the protein CASSSYGADTQYF.

This chain joins TRBV28 and TRBJ2-7, with 10 bases lining up with TRBD1. CDR1 and CDR2 (germline): MDHEN, SYDVKM. V trimming: 9 bases; J trimming: 5 bases; junction bases outside the gene matches: 4. The CDR3 consists of 12 residues. As DNA, the CDR3 is TGTGCCAGTTCCGGGACAGGGGACGAGCAGTACTTC. It is translated as CASSGTGDEQYF.

The rearrangement links TRBV3-1 (or the pseudogene TRBV3-2) to TRBJ1-2; 12 nucleotides align to TRBD1. J lost 4 bases, V lost 0 bases, and 3 bases had no gene match. Per germline, CDR1 LGHDT and CDR2 YNNKEL (reference sequence). The CDR3 is 16 residues long. In DNA form, the CDR3 reads TGTGCCAGCAGCCAAGAGGGGACAGGGGGCGGCTATGGCTACACCTTC. It codes for CASSQEGTGGGYGYTF.